This T cell receptor (beta chain) stems from a study of cytomegalovirus exposure and HLA in healthy donors. Study-level background: Among roughly 180 million T cells, an earlier analysis found 117 million unique TCR beta sequences. Early on, a data release was issued that held some 85 million unique TCRs from HLA-typed donors. Study results and caveats: Some V segments, including TRBV6-2 and TRBV6-3, were excluded as indistinguishable. For most subjects, TCR beta sequences were reported to predict HLA-A and HLA-B alleles with accuracy.

Trimming removed 3 bases from V and 1 base from J; junction bases left unmatched: 6. This CDR3 contains 16 residues. In germline, CDR1 is SGHVS, CDR2 FQNEAQ. Vbeta (60) and Jbeta (13) primers were used in the PCR. Using immunoSEQ multiplex PCR, the repertoire was profiled, and TCRdb retains in-frame clones only, with some absent. This sample has around 78,000 clones, with less than 85% found just once. This clone was found a few times. The antigen is not known. Specimen: PBMCs. The sequence derives from a woman in her forties or fifties in good health and CMV-seronegative. The chain recombines TRBV7-8 with TRBJ1-2; 9 nucleotides align to TRBD1. For the CDR3, the DNA is TGTGCCAGCAGCTTCCCACAGGGGGCGCTTAACTATGGCTACACCTTC. This encodes CASSFPQGALNYGYTF.